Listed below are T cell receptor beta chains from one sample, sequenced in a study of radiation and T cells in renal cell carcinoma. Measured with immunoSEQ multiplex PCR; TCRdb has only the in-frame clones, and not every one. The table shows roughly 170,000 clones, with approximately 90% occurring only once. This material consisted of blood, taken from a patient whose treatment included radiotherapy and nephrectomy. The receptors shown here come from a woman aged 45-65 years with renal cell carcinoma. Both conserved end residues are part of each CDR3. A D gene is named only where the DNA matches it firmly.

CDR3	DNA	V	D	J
CAWKSLGTAYEQYF	TGTGCCTGGAAGTCACTTGGCACTGCCTACGAGCAGTACTTC	TRBV30	NA	TRBJ2-7
CASSYSGEWAEAFF	TGTGCCAGCAGTTACTCGGGGGAATGGGCTGAAGCTTTCTTT	TRBV6-5	NA	TRBJ1-1
CASNPRSTGELFF	TGTGCCAGCAACCCCAGGTCCACCGGGGAGCTGTTTTTT	TRBV11-2	NA	TRBJ2-2
CASSLGTVYGYTF	TGTGCCAGCAGCTTAGGGACAGTCTATGGCTACACCTTC	TRBV5-5	TRBD1	TRBJ1-2
CASSLISRRYEQFF	TGTGCCAGCAGCTTAATTAGTAGGAGGTATGAGCAGTTCTTC	TRBV11-2	NA	TRBJ2-1
CASSQDGGAYEQYF	TGTGCCAGCAGCCAAGACGGGGGGGCTTACGAGCAGTACTTC	TRBV4-2	TRBD2	TRBJ2-7
CASSSPTRGPYEQYF	TGTGCCAGCAGCTCCCCGACCAGGGGGCCCTACGAGCAGTACTTC	TRBV7-9	TRBD1	TRBJ2-7
CASSLLASGGAWETQYF	TGTGCCAGCAGCTTATTGGCTAGCGGGGGGGCTTGGGAGACCCAGTACTTC	TRBV7-2	TRBD2	TRBJ2-5
CASSRDRVYQETQYF	TGTGCCAGCTCCCGAGACAGGGTATACCAAGAGACCCAGTACTTC	TRBV6-6	TRBD1	TRBJ2-5
CASSIRGQDSPLHF	TGTGCCAGTAGTATCCGGGGGCAAGATTCACCCCTCCACTTT	TRBV19	NA	TRBJ1-6
CASSLGLWAPQANYGYTF	TGTGCCAGCAGCTTGGGGTTGTGGGCACCCCAAGCTAACTATGGCTACACCTTC	TRBV5-4	NA	TRBJ1-2
CASSTLVGGSNQPQHF	TGTGCCAGTAGTACCCTAGTGGGGGGGAGCAATCAGCCCCAGCATTTT	TRBV19	NA	TRBJ1-5